This T cell receptor beta chain was found in a study of identical twins. TCRdb fed the 5' RACE reads into MiXCR, producing one record per CDR3 protein. The data show roughly 250,000 distinct CDR3 sequences, about an eighth seen once. The TCR was taken from a woman younger than 30 in good health. Sample: memory (CD45RO+) T cells sorted from blood.

As DNA, the CDR3 is TGCGCCAGCAGCCCAGACAACCCAGGATACGAGCAGTACTTC. It translates to CASSPDNPGYEQYF. V gene TRBV5-1 combines with J gene TRBJ2-7; unclear D gene. Trimming removed 4 bases at V and 4 bases at J, with 15 bases between. Per germline, CDR1 SGHRS and CDR2 YFSETQ. The CDR3 is made up of 14 amino acids.